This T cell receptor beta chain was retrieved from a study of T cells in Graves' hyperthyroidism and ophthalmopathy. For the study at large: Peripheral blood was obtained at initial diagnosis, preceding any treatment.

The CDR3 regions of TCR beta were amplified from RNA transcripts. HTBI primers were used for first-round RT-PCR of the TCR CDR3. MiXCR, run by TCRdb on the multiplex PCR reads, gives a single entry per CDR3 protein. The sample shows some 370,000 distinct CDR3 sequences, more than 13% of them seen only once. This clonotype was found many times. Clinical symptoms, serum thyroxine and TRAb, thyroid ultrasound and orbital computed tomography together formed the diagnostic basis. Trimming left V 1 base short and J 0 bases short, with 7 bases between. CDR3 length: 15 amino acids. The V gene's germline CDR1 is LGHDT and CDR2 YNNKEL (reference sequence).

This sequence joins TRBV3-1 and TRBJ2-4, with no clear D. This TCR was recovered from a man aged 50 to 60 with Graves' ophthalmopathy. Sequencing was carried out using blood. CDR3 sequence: CASSQAAVAKNIQYF. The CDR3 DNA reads TGTGCCAGCAGCCAAGCGGCGGTAGCCAAAAACATTCAGTACTTC. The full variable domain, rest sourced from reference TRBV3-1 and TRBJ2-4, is DTAVSQTPKYLVTQMGNDKSIKCEQNLGHDTMYWYKQDSKKFLKIMFSYNNKELIINETVPNRFSPKSPDKAHLNLHINSLELGDSAVYFCASSQAAVAKNIQYFGAGTRLSVL.